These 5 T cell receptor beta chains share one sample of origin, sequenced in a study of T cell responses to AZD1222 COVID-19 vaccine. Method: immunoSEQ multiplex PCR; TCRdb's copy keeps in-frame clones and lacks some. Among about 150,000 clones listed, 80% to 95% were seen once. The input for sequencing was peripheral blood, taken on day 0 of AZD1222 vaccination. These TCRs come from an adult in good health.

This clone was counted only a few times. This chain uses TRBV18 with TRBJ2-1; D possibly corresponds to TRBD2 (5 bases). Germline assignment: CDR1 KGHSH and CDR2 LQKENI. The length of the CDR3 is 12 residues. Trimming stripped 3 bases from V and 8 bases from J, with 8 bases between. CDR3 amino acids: CASSPRRDEQFF. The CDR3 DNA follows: TGTGCCAGCTCACCCCGGCGGGATGAGCAGTTCTTC.

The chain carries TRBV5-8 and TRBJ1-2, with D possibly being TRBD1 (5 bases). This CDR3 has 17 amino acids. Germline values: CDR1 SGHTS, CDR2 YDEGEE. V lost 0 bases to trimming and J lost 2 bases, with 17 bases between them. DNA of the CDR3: TGTGCCAGCAGCTTGGACGGGCAGGGCAACTTAAACTATGGCTACACCTTC. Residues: CASSLDGQGNLNYGYTF.

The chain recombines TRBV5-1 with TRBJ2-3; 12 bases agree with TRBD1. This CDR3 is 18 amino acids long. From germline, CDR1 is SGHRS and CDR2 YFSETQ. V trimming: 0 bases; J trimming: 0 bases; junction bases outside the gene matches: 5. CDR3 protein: CASSLGDRGPLSTDTQYF. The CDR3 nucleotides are TGCGCCAGCAGCTTGGGGGACAGGGGGCCCCTAAGCACAGATACGCAGTATTTT.

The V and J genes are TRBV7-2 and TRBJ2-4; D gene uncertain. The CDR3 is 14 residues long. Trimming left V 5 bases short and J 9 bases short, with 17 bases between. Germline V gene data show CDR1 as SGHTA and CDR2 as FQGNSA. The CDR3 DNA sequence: TGTGCCAGCAGCCCCGACCTAAGGTTAGGCATTCAGTACTTC. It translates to CASSPDLRLGIQYF.

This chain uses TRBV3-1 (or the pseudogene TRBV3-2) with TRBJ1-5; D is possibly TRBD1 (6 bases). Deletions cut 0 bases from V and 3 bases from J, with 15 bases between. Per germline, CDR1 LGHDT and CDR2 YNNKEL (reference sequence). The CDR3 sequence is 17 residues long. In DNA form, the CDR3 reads TGTGCCAGCAGCCAAGAGGTGTCAGGGGTGATCAATCAGCCCCAGCATTTT. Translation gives CASSQEVSGVINQPQHF.